What follows are 32 T cell receptor beta chains derived from one specimen sequenced in a study of OX40 agonist ivuxolimab in advanced cancers. The table came from immunoSEQ multiplex PCR; TCRdb's copy has only in-frame clones and leaves some out. The repertoire has about 67,000 clones, approximately 89% of them found once; the top ten carry less than 2.5%. Sequences were derived from CD4+ or CD8+ T cells sorted from blood, sampled in a trial of the OX40 agonist ivuxolimab. The receptors here all came from an adult with an advanced solid tumor such as melanoma, head and neck, liver or kidney cancer.

This chain joins TRBV6-5 and TRBJ1-2; no reliable D call. Trimming left V 6 bases short and J 4 bases short, with 18 bases between. Germline V lookup: CDR1 MNHEY, CDR2 SVGAGI. The CDR3 spans 15 residues. The CDR3 coding sequence is TGTGCCAGCAGCCCCGGAGAGGGAACCCTCTATGGCTACACCTTC. The encoded protein is CASSPGEGTLYGYTF.

J is TRBJ1-1 and V is TRBV28; tentatively, D is TRBD1 (6 bases). The V and J ends lost 1 base and 0 bases respectively, with 15 bases between them. Per the germline V gene, CDR1 is MDHEN and CDR2 is SYDVKM. CDR3 length: 17 amino acids. This chain's CDR3 is CASSLYPVGGLNTEAFF. DNA for the CDR3: TGTGCCAGCAGTTTATATCCCGTAGGGGGGTTGAACACTGAAGCTTTCTTT. Supplemented by reference TRBV28 and TRBJ1-1, the full variable domain reads DVKVTQSSRYLVKRTGEKVFLECVQDMDHENMFWYRQDPGLGLRLIYFSYDVKMKEKGDIPEGYSVSREKKERFSLILESASTNQTSMYLCASSLYPVGGLNTEAFFGQGTRLTVV.

On this clone: One end of the junction varies from germline; a read error may be responsible. The rearrangement links TRBV5-1 to TRBJ2-7; 11 bases map to TRBD2. Germline V lookup: CDR1 SGHRS, CDR2 YFSETQ. The CDR3 spans 14 residues. CDR3 sequence: CASSLIGTGGLAAF. For the CDR3, the DNA is TGCGCCAGCAGCTTGATCGGCACCGGGGGACTAGCGGCCTTC.

This sequence joins TRBV7-2 and TRBJ2-1; TRBD2 matches 10 bases. This CDR3 comprises 15 residues. Germline V gene data show CDR1 as SGHTA and CDR2 as FQGNSA. The J segment lost 4 bases and the V segment lost 5 bases, leaving 5 bases of the junction unmatched. The CDR3 DNA follows: TGTGCCAGCAGCCCCGGGACTAGCGTATACAATGAGCAGTTCTTC. Protein product: CASSPGTSVYNEQFF.

The V and J genes are TRBV6-5 and TRBJ1-2, with D hard to call. Germline CDR1 is MNHEY and CDR2 is SVGAGI. The CDR3 sequence is 15 residues long. V was shortened by 0 bases and J by 5 bases, with 13 bases between the two germline ends. CDR3 sequence: CASSYSITHEYGYTF. In DNA form, the CDR3 reads TGTGCCAGCAGTTACTCAATAACTCACGAATATGGCTACACCTTC.

The V and J genes are TRBV5-4 and TRBJ2-5, with 13 bases identical to TRBD2. Germline loops: CDR1 SGHNT, CDR2 YYREEE (reference sequence). V lost 4 bases and J lost 5; bases outside the gene matches: 11. The CDR3 length is 17 residues. The chain's CDR3 is CASSPALAGGPDETQYF. CDR3 sequence (DNA): TGTGCCAGCAGCCCGGCACTAGCGGGAGGGCCGGATGAGACCCAGTACTTC.

This chain uses TRBV6-6 with TRBJ2-3; D uncertain. The germline V gene has CDR1 MNHNY and CDR2 SVGAGI (reference sequence). The V and J ends lost 7 bases and 2 bases respectively, with 10 bases between them. The CDR3 has 13 residues. The CDR3 here is CASTEHNTDTQYF. CDR3 in DNA: TGTGCCAGCACGGAGCACAACACAGATACGCAGTATTTT.

This sequence joins TRBV19 and TRBJ1-6; D might be TRBD1 (5 bases). Trimming stripped 4 bases from V and 9 bases from J, with 13 bases between. The CDR3 consists of 14 residues. Germline V gene data show CDR1 as LNHDA and CDR2 as SQIVND (reference sequence). The CDR3 DNA is TGTGCCAGTAGTACCCGGGACCTGGGTTCACCCCTCCACTTT. Residues: CASSTRDLGSPLHF.

J is TRBJ2-7 and V is TRBV6-1; D remains ambiguous. Germline values: CDR1 MNHNS, CDR2 SASEGT. The CDR3 totals 14 residues. V lost 5 bases, J lost 0 bases, and 11 bases lay in between. The CDR3 DNA is TGTGCCAGCAGTTCCTTCGGGCTCTCCTACGAGCAGTACTTC. This translates into CASSSFGLSYEQYF.

In its sample, this clone was seen a few times. Additional DNA sequences in this sample encode the identical CDR3. The rearrangement uses TRBV28 and TRBJ2-7; TRBD1 matches at 8 bases. The germline V gene encodes CDR1 MDHEN and CDR2 SYDVKM. The trim removed 3 bases at V and 1 base at J, leaving 5 bases unmatched. The CDR3 consists of 15 residues. CDR3 in amino acids: CASSFRTGWSYEQYF. The CDR3 DNA sequence: TGTGCCAGCAGTTTCCGGACAGGGTGGTCCTACGAGCAGTACTTC.

A single count supports this clone. This chain joins TRBV10-3 and TRBJ1-2; D unresolved. Trimming shortened V by 7 bases and J by 4 bases, and 16 bases separated the two germline ends. Looked up from germline, CDR1 is ENHRY and CDR2 is SYGVKD. The CDR3 runs 14 residues. The CDR3 is CAITDGSAFYGYTF. The CDR3 DNA reads as TGTGCCATCACGGATGGATCCGCCTTCTATGGCTACACCTTC.

The chain has TRBV5-1 and TRBJ2-1; TRBD2 matches 7 bases. This CDR3 contains 15 residues. Germline V lookup: CDR1 SGHRS, CDR2 YFSETQ. V lost 0 bases, J lost 7 bases, and 7 bases stayed unmatched. CDR3 DNA: TGCGCCAGCAGCTTGGGTGCTAGCGGCATGAATGAGCAGTTCTTC. This sequence encodes CASSLGASGMNEQFF. The full variable domain, its missing parts supplied by reference TRBV5-1 and TRBJ2-1, is KAGVTQTPRYLIKTRGQQVTLSCSPISGHRSVSWYQQTPGQGLQFLFEYFSETQRNKGNFPGRFSGRQFSNSRSEMNVSTLELGDSALYLCASSLGASGMNEQFFGPGTRLTVL.

V is TRBV10-1 and J is TRBJ1-3; possibly TRBD1 for D (5 bases). The CDR3 spans 15 residues. Trimming removed 5 bases at V and 2 bases at J, with 13 bases between. The germline gives CDR1 WNHNN, CDR2 SYGVQD (reference sequence). CDR3 amino acids: CASSSARGTGNTIYF. In nucleotides, the CDR3 is TGCGCCAGCAGTTCAGCTCGGGGGACTGGAAACACCATATATTTT.

The chain employs TRBV11-3 and TRBJ1-2; D remains unclear. The germline V and J ends were trimmed by 5 bases and 4 bases, with 23 bases remaining between them. CDR1 SGHNT and CDR2 YENEEA come from the germline V gene. The CDR3 has 17 amino acids. As DNA, the CDR3 is TGTGCCAGCAGCCCCGGAACCAGCCTGAACGTACCCTATGGCTACACCTTC. This translates into CASSPGTSLNVPYGYTF.

The chain joins TRBV4-3 to TRBJ2-3, with D uncertain. Germline V gene sequence: CDR1 LGHNA, CDR2 YSLEER. The CDR3 is 13 amino acids. Trimming cost V 3 bases and J 5 bases, with 9 bases left between them. This CDR3 reads CASSHLLGDTQYF. In DNA form, the CDR3 reads TGCGCCAGCAGCCACCTACTCGGAGATACGCAGTATTTT.

The V call is TRBV5-1, the J call TRBJ2-7; 7 bases fit TRBD2. The CDR3 is 13 amino acids. Germline V lookup: CDR1 SGHRS, CDR2 YFSETQ. Trimming took 1 base from V and 5 from J; bases not matched to a gene: 3. CDR3 protein: CASSLREEDEQYF. The DNA of the CDR3 is TGCGCCAGCAGCTTGCGGGAGGAGGACGAGCAGTACTTC.

The rearrangement uses TRBV18 and TRBJ2-3; 8 positions match TRBD2. With 1 base clipped from V and 0 bases from J, the junction kept 3 bases outside the gene matches. The germline V gene encodes CDR1 KGHSH and CDR2 LQKENI. The CDR3 is 16 residues long. CDR3 coding DNA: TGTGCCAGCTCACCACAGCCGGGGGGGAGCACAGATACGCAGTATTTT. Translated: CASSPQPGGSTDTQYF. Full variable domain (rest looked up from reference TRBV18 and TRBJ2-3): NAGVMQNPRHLVRRRGQEARLRCSPMKGHSHVYWYRQLPEEGLKFMVYLQKENIIDESGMPKERFSAEFPKEGPSILRIQQVVRGDSAAYFCASSPQPGGSTDTQYFGPGTRLTVL.

The chain has TRBV5-4 and TRBJ2-5, with 7 positions matching TRBD2. CDR1 is SGHNT, CDR2 YYREEE, per germline (reference sequence). The CDR3 has 14 residues. Unmatched junction bases numbered 4, after V lost 4 bases and J lost 1 base. The CDR3 here is CASSPSGGQETQYF. In nucleotides, the CDR3 is TGTGCCAGCAGCCCGTCGGGAGGCCAAGAGACCCAGTACTTC.

The genes are TRBV19 and TRBJ2-3; a weak D match, TRBD1 (5 bases). CDR3 size: 14 residues. Per the germline V gene, CDR1 is LNHDA and CDR2 is SQIVND (reference sequence). V lost 3 bases to trimming and J lost 6 bases, with 13 bases between them. As DNA, the CDR3 is TGTGCCAGTAGTATGCGACAGCGAATTGATACGCAGTATTTT. Amino acid sequence: CASSMRQRIDTQYF.

V is TRBV10-3 and J is TRBJ2-1; either TRBD1 or TRBD2 may supply D (5 bases each). Trimming shortened V by 8 bases and J by 5 bases, and 13 bases separated the two germline ends. The CDR3 length is 13 residues. The germline gives CDR1 ENHRY, CDR2 SYGVKD. The CDR3 here is CAIDGTGNNEQFF. The CDR3 coding sequence is TGTGCCATCGACGGGACCGGCAACAATGAGCAGTTCTTC.

This sequence joins TRBV5-4 and TRBJ2-1; D is perhaps TRBD1 or TRBD2 (6 bases each). The V gene lost 4 bases and the J gene lost 4 bases, with 15 bases spanning the gap. The CDR3 is 15 amino acids. Germline V CDR1 and CDR2: SGHNT, YYREEE (reference sequence). The CDR3 sequence is CASSRGRTEYNEQFF. Written as DNA, the CDR3 is TGTGCCAGCAGCAGGGGGAGGACAGAATACAATGAGCAGTTCTTC.

J is TRBJ2-1 and V is TRBV11-3, with 7 bases fitting TRBD1. Germline loops: CDR1 SGHNT, CDR2 YENEEA. The CDR3 extends over 14 amino acids. Germline trimming cut 2 bases from V and 8 bases from J; bases unmatched to any gene: 6. CDR3 in amino acids: CASSLTGEIDEQFF. DNA of the CDR3: TGTGCCAGCAGCTTAACAGGGGAAATCGATGAGCAGTTCTTC. Based on the CDR3 plus reference TRBV11-3 and TRBJ2-1, the full variable domain is EAGVVQSPRYKIIEKKQPVAFWCNPISGHNTLYWYLQNLGQGPELLIRYENEEAVDDSQLPKDRFSAERLKGVDSTLKIQPAELGDSAVYLCASSLTGEIDEQFFGPGTRLTVL.

The chain links TRBV5-6 to TRBJ2-5, with D perhaps TRBD2 (6 bases). Germline CDR1 is SGHDT and CDR2 is YYEEEE. CDR3 length: 14 amino acids. Trimming took off 5 bases at V and 1 base at J, with 12 bases between the two ends. Here the CDR3 DNA reads TGTGCCAGCAGTTCCGGGGGTATCCAAGAGACCCAGTACTTC. Translating it yields CASSSGGIQETQYF.

V usage is TRBV10-1 and J usage is TRBJ1-1; weak D call: TRBD1 (5 bases). The length of the CDR3 is 9 residues. The germline V gene encodes CDR1 WNHNN and CDR2 SYGVQD (reference sequence). V was shortened by 8 bases and J by 12 bases, with 10 bases between the two germline ends. In DNA, the CDR3 is TGCGCCAGCGACAGCAGGACTTTCTTT. It translates to CASDSRTFF.

The J gene is TRBJ1-2, the V gene TRBV11-3; perhaps TRBD1 as D (5 bases). Germline CDR1 reads SGHNT; CDR2 reads YENEEA. V was pared by 5 bases and J by 5 bases, with 15 bases between. The CDR3 is 14 residues long. The CDR3 nucleotides read TGTGCCAGCAGCCCCGGGGGGACGGTTTATGGCTACACCTTC. Its protein is CASSPGGTVYGYTF.

The chain is built from TRBV7-6 and TRBJ2-2; perhaps TRBD2 as D (6 bases). Deletions cut 5 bases from V and 8 bases from J, with 9 bases between. The germline V gene encodes CDR1 SGHVS and CDR2 FNYEAQ. This CDR3 comprises 12 residues. The CDR3 here is CASSLAGGELFF. The CDR3 nucleotides read TGTGCCAGCAGCCTCGCGGGAGGGGAGCTGTTTTTT.

This chain uses TRBV7-2 with TRBJ1-2; no reliable D call. The CDR3 length is 15 residues. Per the germline V gene, CDR1 is SGHTA and CDR2 is FQGNSA. V gave up 1 base and J gave up 4 bases, with 13 bases separating them. As DNA, the CDR3 is TGTGCCAGCAGCTTAGAAACGGCTGCCCTCTATGGCTACACCTTC. It translates to CASSLETAALYGYTF.

Worth noting for this clone: Within the sample, other DNA sequences also encode this same CDR3. This chain connects TRBV9 to TRBJ1-2; tentative D call: TRBD1 (6 bases). Trimming left V 0 bases short and J 14 bases short, with 17 bases between. The CDR3 has 13 amino acids. Germline-derived CDR1 and CDR2 are SGDLS and YYNGEE. The CDR3 coding sequence is TGTGCCAGCAGCGTAGGGGGGGGGCTAAAAAAAACCTTC. It yields the protein CASSVGGGLKKTF.

The rearrangement uses TRBV20-1 and TRBJ2-5; no definite D call. CDR1 and CDR2 from the germline V gene are DFQATT and SNEGSKA (reference sequence). The CDR3 totals 11 residues. The V gene lost 6 bases and the J gene lost 4 bases, with 9 bases spanning the gap. The CDR3 protein is CSARLLETQYF. In DNA form, the CDR3 reads TGCAGTGCGAGACTTCTAGAGACCCAGTACTTC.

The chain carries TRBV16 and TRBJ1-1; D call uncertain. Germline V gives CDR1 KGHSY, CDR2 FQNENV. This CDR3 has 13 amino acids. Trimming left V 3 bases short and J 1 base short, with 6 bases between. The DNA of the CDR3 is TGTGCCAGCAGCCAGATGGGGAACACTGAAGCTTTCTTT. This codes for CASSQMGNTEAFF.

The rearrangement joins TRBV12-5 to TRBJ2-7; unclear D gene. Germline V gene sequence: CDR1 LGHNT, CDR2 FRNRAP. V lost 2 bases and J lost 7, with 6 bases in between. CDR3 length: 11 residues. The CDR3 here is CASGLYGEQYF. The CDR3 nucleotides read TGTGCTAGTGGTTTGTACGGGGAGCAGTACTTC.

The chain has TRBV10-3 and TRBJ1-5; D gene ambiguous. The CDR3 is made up of 13 amino acids. Trimming left V 0 bases short and J 7 bases short, with 7 bases between. From germline, CDR1 is ENHRY and CDR2 SYGVKD. The CDR3 loop reads CAISESNPQPQHF. CDR3 nucleotide sequence: TGTGCCATCAGTGAGTCGAACCCCCAGCCCCAGCATTTT.